The T cell receptor beta chain described here comes from a study of T-cell reconstitution after alpha-beta-depleted transplantation in children. Study observations and caveats: After transplant, at about two months, alpha-beta T cells were reportedly derived from several hundred expanded graft clones.

There are 16 residues in the CDR3. Germline-derived CDR1 and CDR2 are MGHDK and SYGVNS. Trimming took 0 bases from V and 3 from J; bases not matched to a gene: 5. This clonotype was observed a handful of times. The antigen remains unidentified. Using unique molecular identifiers, the investigators prepared the TCRbeta library. TCRdb recomputed calls from the PCR reads with MiXCR, one row per CDR3 protein. The data show approximately 190,000 distinct CDR3 sequences, around 9.2% seen once. This chain joins TRBV25-1 and TRBJ1-1, with 9 bases fitting TRBD1. Sequences were derived from PBMCs, mostly from graft donor cells, sampled 360 days after TCRalphabeta/CD19-depleted stem cell transplant. This receptor was obtained from a male patient aged 2-10 years who had a stem cell transplant for acute myeloid leukemia, so the T cells may come from the graft donor. The DNA for the CDR3 is TGTGCCAGCAGTGAATATCCGGGACAGGGAGACACTGAAGCTTTCTTT. Protein: CASSEYPGQGDTEAFF.